This T cell receptor (beta chain) was found in a study of T-cell memory formation after mild COVID-19 (dated by TCRdb to 2020 to 2022). Background for the entire study: TCR sequence clusters from the two donors were largely donor specific. In a couple of donors, T-cell clones that expanded and contracted after mild COVID-19 were tracked by sequencing TCRalpha and TCRbeta repertoires over time. The cohort was made up of two young adult volunteers, one female and one male, who were previously healthy.

The research as a whole found: From day 15 to 85, contracting clones showed balanced CD4/CD8 phenotypes, whereas a second wave of clones that expanded from day 15 to 37 leaned towards CD4+. Only a couple of mild cases were covered by the study, and larger cohorts that include severe cases with pre-infection samples were considered necessary. SARS-CoV-2 specificity was not confirmed for the second-wave clones peaking on day 37. Some responding clones were detected in pre-infection memory, suggesting pre-existing cross-reactive memory T cells joined the SARS-CoV-2 response. Contracting CD4+ clones appeared mostly in the CM and EM memory subsets, whereas CD8+ clones were enriched in EMRA.

With regard to this clonotype: No antigen is known for it. No per-base quality is available; no much larger clone lies one base away.

Ficoll-Paque density gradient centrifugation was used to isolate PBMCs. The data were produced on an Illumina NovaSeq 6000. TCRalpha and TCRbeta cDNA libraries were constructed by 5'RACE with constant-segment primers, with sample barcodes and unique molecular identifiers being introduced. Trizol reagent was used to extract RNA from every sample. Amplification of the libraries took two PCR steps, and the second step added a second sample barcode plus Illumina TruSeq adapters. Libraries were sequenced on an Illumina NovaSeq with 2 x 150 bp paired-end reads. Per the source publication's procedure: Reads were demultiplexed and collapsed into UMI-guided consensus sequences with migec v1.2.7. Using mixcr v2.1.11, UMI consensuses were aligned to TRA and TRB V and J templates and then assembled into clonotypes. Expanded or contracted clonotypes were those called significant by both edgeR and NoisET, with noise models trained on biological replicates. For edgeR calls, the thresholds were a false discovery rate-adjusted p below 0.01 and a log2 fold-change of 1. As an exploratory analysis of dynamics, PCA with hierarchical clustering was applied to max-normalized trajectories of the 1000 most abundant clonotypes. The CD4 or CD8 phenotype of responding clones was assigned using the separately sequenced CD4+ and CD8+ repertoires. TCRdb handled the public reads itself, with Q25 trimming in fastp and clone calling in MiXCR, and kept productive beta chains. Entries that share a CDR3 protein sequence are merged under the most common genes and DNA. TCRdb, rather than the study authors, made the V and J calls. The sample yields 250,000 to 300,000 distinct CDR3 sequences; 15% to 20% were counted once. The ten largest make up more than 20% of the sample.

What was sequenced was PBMCs or a T cell subset sorted from them (not recorded which). This receptor was taken from a man younger than 35 who had mild COVID-19 (a few samples of this study predate the infection). The sample titles of this study are shuffled in the database, so cell type and time point are left out; the donor was told from shared clones.

CDR3 region: CASSDVSGYQETQYF. The DNA is TGCGCCAGCAGTGACGTTAGCGGGTACCAAGAGACCCAGTACTTC. This receptor chain uses TRBV10-2 and TRBJ2-5; TRBD2 aligns with 7 central bases. Counted from cysteine to phenylalanine, this CDR3 has 15 amino acids. CDR3 DNA is the only sequence kept; it has 45 bases, read in frame from the first base. Germline trimming amounts to 3 bases on V and 0 bases on J, with 4 as the count of junction bases outside the gene matches. CDR1 WSHSY and CDR2 SAAADI were looked up in the germline V gene.